This section outlines one T cell receptor beta chain sequence together with its context. These data are taken from a study of identical twins. Trimming removed 5 bases from V and 0 bases from J, with 17 bases in between. Germline V CDR1 and CDR2: SEHNR, FQNEAQ (reference sequence). The CDR3 length is 17 residues. TCRdb reprocessed the 5' RACE reads via MiXCR and lists one record per CDR3 protein. Here the sample spans 700,000 or so distinct CDR3 sequences, about 20% being singletons. The same sample was also studied in work on T cells expressing NK-cell markers. That source reports: The study drew TCR beta repertoires from sorted CD3+CD56+NKG2C+, CD3+CD56+NKG2C- and CD3+CD56-NKG2C+ T cells. Several experiments added an anti-gamma-delta TCR antibody to sort only alpha-beta TCR T cells. Dominant NKG2C+ clonotypes made up about 1.0-7.5% of CD8+ T cells in more than 5 donors.

The receptor was derived from a young woman in good health. The gene calls are TRBV7-9 and TRBJ2-4; TRBD1 is a possible D gene (6 bases). The source material was PBMCs. CDR3 residues: CASSLKDRTLAKNIQYF. The CDR3 nucleotides read TGTGCCAGCAGCCTAAAAGACAGGACACTAGCCAAAAACATTCAGTACTTC.